This T cell receptor beta chain was captured in a study of blood T cells in healthy people across ages. Study observations and caveats: A greater number of naive CD4+ cells and higher diversity distinguished long-lived donors from aged donors.

Of note for this clonotype: Its matching antigen is unknown. Compared with germline, one end of the junction differs, possibly owing to a read error.

Donors ranged from roughly 6 to 100 years old and were healthy Caucasians in Russia. The authors isolated at least 6.5 million PBMCs per sample. A sample-barcoded 5' primer and a J-beta primer mix were used in a second PCR of roughly 7 to 11 cycles. Each cDNA molecule was tagged by a template-switch adaptor that had 12 random nucleotides. TCRdb itself ran the 5' RACE reads through MiXCR, one entry per CDR3 protein. Of 1.6 million or so distinct CDR3 sequences listed, 30% to 35% are singletons. The CDR3 spans 12 residues. The germline CDR1 and CDR2 sequences are MGHRA and YSYEKL. The specimen sequenced was blood. The genes are TRBV4-1 and TRBJ1-2; D unresolved. The receptor comes from a woman in her 30s in good health. The DNA for the CDR3 is TGTGCCAGCAGCCGGAAGGGTTTCGGCTACACCTTC. Protein product: CASSRKGFGYTF.